One and the same sample provided the 11 T cell receptor beta chains below, sequenced in a study of T cells in Graves' hyperthyroidism and ophthalmopathy. RNA transcripts served as the template for amplifying TCR beta CDR3 regions. A set of HTBI primers served as the primers for a first-round RT-PCR of the TCR CDR3. In TCRdb, the multiplex PCR reads were re-called with MiXCR into one record per CDR3 protein. This sample has roughly 280,000 distinct CDR3 sequences, with about a sixth found just once. The sequenced material came from blood. The receptors come from a woman in her sixties with Graves' ophthalmopathy.

This clonotype has ten or more counts. The V call is TRBV27, the J call TRBJ1-4, with D possibly matching TRBD1 (6 bases). Trimming removed 2 bases at V and 3 bases at J, with 10 bases between. Germline CDR1 reads MNHEY; CDR2 reads SMNVEV (reference sequence). This CDR3 has 15 residues. Here the CDR3 DNA reads TGTGCCAGCAGTTTACTAGGGGGAGCTAATGAAAAACTGTTTTTT. It encodes CASSLLGGANEKLFF.

This clonotype was observed at least ten times. In DNA form, the CDR3 reads TGTGCCAGCAGTGATGTGGCGGAGAGCTCCTACGAGCAGTACTTC. Translating it yields CASSDVAESSYEQYF. The chain has TRBV2 and TRBJ2-7, with unresolved D. Trimming took 3 bases from V and 0 from J, leaving 12 bases between them. Looked up from germline, CDR1 is SNHLY and CDR2 is FYNNEI. The CDR3 sequence is 15 residues long.

This clonotype was detected many times. V and J are TRBV5-1 and TRBJ2-1; D is unclear. CDR3 size: 15 residues. CDR1 and CDR2 from the germline V gene are SGHRS and YFSETQ. With 1 base removed from V and 0 bases from J, the gap between germline ends came to 8 bases. DNA for the CDR3: TGCGCCAGCAGCTTGCGTTCGGGCTCCTACAATGAGCAGTTCTTC. Amino acids: CASSLRSGSYNEQFF.

The J gene is TRBJ1-1, the V gene TRBV4-1; D not certain. CDR3 size: 20 residues. V was shortened by 1 base and J by 5 bases, with 29 bases between the two germline ends. Per the germline V gene, CDR1 is MGHRA and CDR2 is YSYEKL. The CDR3 DNA is TGCGCCAGCAGCCAAGTTGCGCGCCCCGCCCGTGGCTATTTGTTAACTGAAGCTTTCTTT. It specifies CASSQVARPARGYLLTEAFF.

In this sample, this clonotype turned up many times. The chain employs TRBV5-1 and TRBJ2-1; possible D gene TRBD2, 5 bases. Trimming removed 1 base at V and 6 bases at J, with 14 bases between. Germline CDR1 is SGHRS and CDR2 is YFSETQ. This CDR3 is 15 amino acids long. The CDR3 loop reads CASSLPLGGLNEQFF. The CDR3 nucleotides are TGCGCCAGCAGCTTGCCGCTGGGCGGGCTCAATGAGCAGTTCTTC. Based on the CDR3 plus reference TRBV5-1 and TRBJ2-1, the full variable domain is KAGVTQTPRYLIKTRGQQVTLSCSPISGHRSVSWYQQTPGQGLQFLFEYFSETQRNKGNFPGRFSGRQFSNSRSEMNVSTLELGDSALYLCASSLPLGGLNEQFFGPGTRLTVL.

This clonotype was counted ten times or more. V and J are TRBV3-1 and TRBJ1-4; D not certain. The CDR3 is 12 amino acids. V lost 0 bases and J 9 bases, leaving 5 bases between the germline ends. CDR1 LGHDT and CDR2 YNNKEL come from the germline V gene (reference sequence). As DNA, the CDR3 is TGTGCCAGCAGCCAAGATGGGAAAAAACTGTTTTTT. Protein sequence: CASSQDGKKLFF.

This clonotype was found many times. This chain joins TRBV2 and TRBJ1-6; D is perhaps TRBD1 (6 bases). Per the germline V gene, CDR1 is SNHLY and CDR2 is FYNNEI. V was shortened by 9 bases and J by 10 bases, with 19 bases between the two germline ends. The CDR3 consists of 14 residues. The CDR3 bases are TGTGCCAGTAACGTGCAGGGGTTGGTATCACCCCTCCACTTT. Translation gives CASNVQGLVSPLHF.

This clonotype has ten or more counts. The rearrangement links TRBV2 to TRBJ2-7, with TRBD2 matching 11 bases. Germline-derived CDR1 and CDR2 are SNHLY and FYNNEI. The length of the CDR3 is 14 residues. V lost 6 bases, J lost 6 bases, and 7 bases stayed unmatched. The CDR3 DNA is TGTGCCAGCAGAGGGACTAGCGGCTATGGCGAGCAGTACTTC. It codes for CASRGTSGYGEQYF.

The sample holds many counts of this clonotype. The rearrangement links TRBV6-1 to TRBJ2-5, with D perhaps matching TRBD2 (5 bases). Trimming took off 7 bases at V and 3 bases at J, with 15 bases between the two ends. This CDR3 region has 14 residues. CDR1 and CDR2 (germline): MNHNS, SASEGT. In nucleotides, the CDR3 is TGTGCCAGCATGAATACCGGGATAGAAGAGACCCAGTACTTC. Protein sequence: CASMNTGIEETQYF.

This sequence joins TRBV5-4 and TRBJ2-1; a weak D match, TRBD1 (6 bases). Germline CDR1 SGHNT, CDR2 YYREEE (reference sequence). The CDR3 sequence is 14 residues long. The V gene lost 0 bases and the J gene lost 4 bases, with 8 bases spanning the gap. Here the CDR3 reads CASSLGQEYNEQFF. CDR3 bases: TGTGCCAGCAGCTTGGGACAGGAGTACAATGAGCAGTTCTTC.

At least ten counts were recorded for this clonotype. The rearrangement links TRBV6-5 to TRBJ1-2; the D gene is possibly TRBD1 (5 bases). The CDR3 sequence is 13 residues long. Germline V gene data show CDR1 as MNHEY and CDR2 as SVGAGI. The V end lost 4 bases, the J end lost 4 bases, and 10 bases lay between the germline ends. The CDR3 is CASSSSDSYGYTF. DNA for the CDR3: TGTGCCAGCAGTTCCTCTGACAGCTATGGCTACACCTTC.